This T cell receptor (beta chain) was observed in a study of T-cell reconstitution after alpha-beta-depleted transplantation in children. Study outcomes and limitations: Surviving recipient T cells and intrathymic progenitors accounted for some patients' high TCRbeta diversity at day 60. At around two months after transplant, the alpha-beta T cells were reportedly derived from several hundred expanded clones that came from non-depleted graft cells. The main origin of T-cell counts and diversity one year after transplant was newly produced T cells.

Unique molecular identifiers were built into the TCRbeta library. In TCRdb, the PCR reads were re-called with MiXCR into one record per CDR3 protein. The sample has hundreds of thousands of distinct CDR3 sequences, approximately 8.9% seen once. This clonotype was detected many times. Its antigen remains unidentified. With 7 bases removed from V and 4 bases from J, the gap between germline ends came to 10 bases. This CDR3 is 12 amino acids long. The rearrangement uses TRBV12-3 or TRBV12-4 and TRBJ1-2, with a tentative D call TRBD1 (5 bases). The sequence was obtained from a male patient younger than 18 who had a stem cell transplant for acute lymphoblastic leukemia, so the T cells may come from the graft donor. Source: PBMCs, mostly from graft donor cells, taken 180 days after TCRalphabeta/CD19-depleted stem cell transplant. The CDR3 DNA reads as TGTGCCAGCACCAGGGCCTCCTATGGCTACACCTTC. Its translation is CASTRASYGYTF.